The next 32 T cell receptor beta chains were all read from a single sample in a study of T-cell reconstitution after alpha-beta-depleted transplantation in children. Unique molecular identifiers were built into the TCRbeta library. TCRdb analysed the PCR reads with MiXCR anew, one entry per CDR3 protein. The table includes fewer than 120,000 distinct CDR3 sequences, 10% detected once. The sample in question was PBMCs from the stem cell graft donor, obtained from the stem cell graft. These receptor sequences come from a human donor who donated a stem cell graft to a child with acute lymphoblastic leukemia.

There are many counts of this clonotype. The chain uses TRBV20-1 and TRBJ1-1; the D gene is possibly TRBD1 (5 bases). V gave up 3 bases and J gave up 3 bases, with 14 bases separating them. Germline V gene sequence: CDR1 DFQATT, CDR2 SNEGSKA (reference sequence). The CDR3 has 14 residues. The CDR3 nucleotides are TGCAGTGCTAGTCTCCCGGGGGACTACACTGAAGCTTTCTTT. Protein sequence: CSASLPGDYTEAFF.

This clonotype showed up many times. The rearrangement uses TRBV5-5 and TRBJ2-5, with unresolved D. The germline V and J ends were trimmed by 4 bases and 1 base, with 11 bases remaining between them. Germline values: CDR1 SGHKS, CDR2 YYEKEE (reference sequence). The CDR3 totals 14 residues. DNA for the CDR3: TGTGCCAGCAGCGCCGGACCGACCCAAGAGACCCAGTACTTC. Translating it yields CASSAGPTQETQYF.

The chain combines TRBV18 with TRBJ1-1, with 7 bases fitting TRBD1. The V segment lost 5 bases and the J segment 0 bases; nucleotides outside the gene matches: 9. Germline V lookup: CDR1 KGHSH, CDR2 LQKENI. The CDR3 is 16 amino acids. The CDR3 protein is CASSDRVGSMNTEAFF. In DNA form, the CDR3 reads TGTGCCAGCTCAGACAGGGTGGGGAGCATGAACACTGAAGCTTTCTTT.

This clonotype was observed at least ten times. The junction shows a germline mismatch at one end, possibly a read error. The chain uses TRBV20-1 and TRBJ2-7; 13 bases align to TRBD2. In germline, CDR1 is DFQATT, CDR2 SNEGSKA (reference sequence). The CDR3 contains 16 residues. The CDR3 loop is CSARDTSGGARDEQYF. The CDR3 DNA reads TGCAGTGCCAGAGATACTAGCGGGGGGGCCCGGGACGAGCAGTACTTC.

Ten or more counts support this clonotype. This chain uses TRBV12-3 or TRBV12-4 with TRBJ2-5, with TRBD2 matching over 7 bases. The CDR3 has 12 residues. Trimming removed 6 bases from V and 5 bases from J; junction bases left unmatched: 3. The CDR3 DNA reads TGTGCCAGCAGAAGCGGGGCGGAGACCCAGTACTTC. Translating it yields CASRSGAETQYF.

The chain uses TRBV12-3 or TRBV12-4 and TRBJ2-4; D ambiguous. The CDR3 is made up of 12 amino acids. Trimming stripped 0 bases from V and 7 bases from J, with 4 bases between. The CDR3 region is CASSLAGNIQYF. CDR3 DNA sequence: TGTGCCAGCAGTTTAGCAGGGAACATTCAGTACTTC.

The rearrangement uses TRBV28 and TRBJ2-5; D gene ambiguous. From germline, CDR1 is MDHEN and CDR2 SYDVKM. This CDR3 has 17 amino acids. Trimming stripped 8 bases from V and 1 base from J, with 23 bases between. The CDR3 here is CASSRLRRRPGQETQYF. The CDR3 DNA follows: TGTGCCAGCTCCCGCCTCAGAAGGCGCCCAGGCCAAGAGACCCAGTACTTC.

In its sample, this clonotype was seen many times. The chain joins TRBV12-3 or TRBV12-4 to TRBJ2-3; D possibly uses TRBD1 or TRBD2 (5 bases each). V gave up 3 bases and J gave up 6 bases, with 19 bases separating them. This CDR3 spans 16 amino acids. This CDR3 reads CASSFAGAWLADTQYF. Here the CDR3 DNA reads TGTGCCAGCAGTTTTGCCGGGGCCTGGCTAGCTGATACGCAGTATTTT.

This clonotype was recorded many times. The J gene is TRBJ1-4, the V gene TRBV12-3 or TRBV12-4; TRBD1 aligns across 7 bases. Trimming removed 2 bases from V and 7 bases from J; junction bases left unmatched: 4. The CDR3 totals 14 residues. The CDR3 sequence: CASSLRGLGEKLFF. The DNA of the CDR3 is TGTGCCAGCAGTTTAAGGGGGCTCGGTGAAAAACTGTTTTTT.

This rearrangement joins TRBV12-3 or TRBV12-4 to TRBJ2-3; 12 bases map to TRBD2. The CDR3 loop spans 18 amino acids. V lost 1 base, J lost 0 bases, and 5 bases stayed unmatched. The CDR3 nucleotides are TGTGCCAGCAGTTTAGGGCTAGCGGGGGGGCCTAGCACAGATACGCAGTATTTT. It encodes CASSLGLAGGPSTDTQYF.

This clonotype was picked up many times. J is TRBJ1-4 and V is TRBV4-2; no clear D gene. The CDR3 sequence is 13 residues long. Germline CDR1 and CDR2: LGHNA and YNFKEQ. The V gene lost 4 bases and the J gene lost 8 bases, with 11 bases spanning the gap. In nucleotides, the CDR3 is TGTGCCAGCAGCCCAGAGGGTTTGGAAAAACTGTTTTTT. It is translated as CASSPEGLEKLFF.

This clonotype was detected ten times or more. V usage is TRBV5-6 and J usage is TRBJ1-2; TRBD1 matches at 11 bases. The V segment lost 7 bases and the J segment 4 bases; nucleotides outside the gene matches: 6. There are 14 residues in the CDR3. Germline-derived CDR1 and CDR2 are SGHDT and YYEEEE. CDR3 nucleotide sequence: TGTGCCAGCGGACAGGGGGCTGGGAGCTATGGCTACACCTTC. This sequence encodes CASGQGAGSYGYTF.

This sequence joins TRBV7-2 and TRBJ2-3, with 9 positions matching TRBD2. From germline, CDR1 is SGHTA and CDR2 FQGNSA. V dropped 2 bases and J dropped 3; count of bases not matched to a gene: 6. The CDR3 is made up of 16 amino acids. The CDR3 reads CASSLRLAGATDTQYF. Here the CDR3 DNA reads TGTGCCAGCAGCTTACGGTTAGCGGGAGCAACAGATACGCAGTATTTT.

This clonotype has ten or more counts. At one end the junction does not follow the germline gene, possibly because of a read error. The chain has TRBV12-3 or TRBV12-4 and TRBJ1-6, with TRBD1 identical over 10 bases. The CDR3 covers 16 residues. For the CDR3, the DNA is TGTGCCAGCAGTTTATCGGGGACAGGGGAAGTCCGTCGCTATCGGTTT. This encodes CASSLSGTGEVRRYRF.

This clonotype has ten or more counts. The chain recombines TRBV5-1 with TRBJ1-1; 7 bases are a match to TRBD1. Trimming cost V 0 bases and J 7 bases; bases outside gene matches: 9. The V gene's germline CDR1 is SGHRS and CDR2 YFSETQ. The CDR3 is 15 residues long. The DNA of the CDR3 is TGCGCCAGCAGCTTGGATCAGCCCCGGGACAGTGAAGCTTTCTTT. Residues: CASSLDQPRDSEAFF.

This clonotype was observed many times. The chain has TRBV5-5 and TRBJ1-2; D may be TRBD1 (6 bases). Trimming shortened V by 2 bases and J by 7 bases, and 12 bases separated the two germline ends. Germline CDR1 reads SGHKS; CDR2 reads YYEKEE (reference sequence). The CDR3 has 13 residues. In nucleotides, the CDR3 is TGTGCCAGCAGCTTTTCCGGGGGCGGTGGCTACACCTTC. This codes for CASSFSGGGGYTF. Full variable domain (remainder filled in from reference TRBV5-5 and TRBJ1-2): DAGVTQSPTHLIKTRGQQVTLRCSPISGHKSVSWYQQVLGQGPQFIFQYYEKEERGRGNFPDRFSARQFPNYSSELNVNALLLGDSALYLCASSFSGGGGYTFGSGTRLTVV.

The sample holds many counts of this clonotype. This chain connects TRBV20-1 to TRBJ2-7; D might be TRBD2 (6 bases). V lost 6 bases, J lost 4 bases, and 13 bases lay in between. CDR1 and CDR2 (germline): DFQATT, SNEGSKA (reference sequence). This CDR3 has 12 amino acids. The CDR3 sequence: CSAGGRSYEQYF. The CDR3, as DNA: TGCAGTGCCGGAGGGCGGTCTTACGAGCAGTACTTC.

V and J are TRBV20-1 and TRBJ1-6; 7 bases map to TRBD1. The germline CDR1 and CDR2 sequences are DFQATT and SNEGSKA (reference sequence). This CDR3 comprises 14 residues. J lost 7 bases, V lost 5 bases, and 8 bases had no gene match. The CDR3 loop reads CSAPPKQGNSPLHF. The DNA of the CDR3 is TGCAGTGCTCCCCCTAAACAGGGGAATTCACCCCTCCACTTT.

This clonotype came up many times. The chain couples TRBV9 to TRBJ2-1; 9 bases match TRBD2. Germline V gene sequence: CDR1 SGDLS, CDR2 YYNGEE. Unmatched junction bases numbered 5, after V lost 1 base and J lost 0 bases. The CDR3 is 17 amino acids. The CDR3 is CASSVRDSGSSYNEQFF. The CDR3, as DNA: TGTGCCAGCAGCGTACGAGATAGCGGGAGCTCCTACAATGAGCAGTTCTTC.

This clonotype was recorded at least ten times. V is TRBV6-5 and J is TRBJ1-2, with a weak D call TRBD1 (6 bases). This CDR3 comprises 17 residues. V was clipped by 2 bases and J by 5 bases, with 21 bases between them. CDR1 MNHEY and CDR2 SVGAGI come from the germline V gene. The CDR3 loop is CASSYPRRGQYGYGYTF. Here the CDR3 DNA reads TGTGCCAGCAGTTACCCGCGGAGAGGACAGTATGGATATGGCTACACCTTC.

In its sample, this clonotype was seen many times. The rearrangement joins TRBV20-1 to TRBJ2-1, with 7 bases that match TRBD2. Looked up from germline, CDR1 is DFQATT and CDR2 is SNEGSKA (reference sequence). V trimming: 6 bases; J trimming: 6 bases; junction bases outside the gene matches: 11. The CDR3 is made up of 14 amino acids. The chain's CDR3 is CSAQGLLIINEQFF. CDR3 DNA: TGCAGTGCCCAGGGACTACTTATTATCAATGAGCAGTTCTTC.

The V and J genes are TRBV6-5 and TRBJ2-7; maybe TRBD2 (6 bases). Deletions cut 0 bases from V and 1 base from J, with 7 bases between. The CDR3 is 14 residues long. Germline CDR1 and CDR2: MNHEY and SVGAGI. DNA for the CDR3: TGTGCCAGCAGTTACTCCGCGGGATCCTACGAGCAGTACTTC. Amino acids: CASSYSAGSYEQYF.

This clonotype was counted ten times or more. The genes are TRBV7-3 and TRBJ2-1; D is possibly TRBD2 (7 bases). V lost 2 bases and J lost 0, with 11 bases in between. The germline V gene has CDR1 SGHTA and CDR2 FQGTGA. The CDR3 contains 16 residues. The CDR3 spells CASSLGRGVSYNEQFF. CDR3 DNA: TGTGCCAGCAGCTTAGGGAGGGGGGTCTCCTACAATGAGCAGTTCTTC.

In its sample, this clonotype was seen many times. The genes are TRBV11-2 and TRBJ2-7, with 11 nucleotides matching TRBD2. The ends lost 0 bases at V and 4 bases at J; junction bases unmatched: 5. Germline V gene lookup returns CDR1 SGHAT and CDR2 FQNNGV. The CDR3 runs 16 residues. CDR3 coding DNA: TGTGCCAGCAGCTTAGATCTAGCGGGGGGCTCTTACGAGCAGTACTTC. Protein product: CASSLDLAGGSYEQYF.

In regard to this clonotype: Possible read error: a much larger clone is one base away. V gene TRBV6-1 combines with J gene TRBJ1-5; D call uncertain. CDR1 and CDR2 (germline): MNHNS, SASEGT. The V end was cut by 8 bases, the J end by 6 bases, with 11 bases between. The CDR3 runs to 12 residues. The CDR3, as DNA: TGTGCCAGCTCCGAGTTCACTCAGCCCCAGCATTTT. Translated, it gives CASSEFTQPQHF.

This clonotype was counted many times. This chain joins TRBV7-9 and TRBJ2-3; the D is unclear. Between the trimmed V and J ends, which lost 2 bases and 0 bases, there was a span of 3 bases. Germline V gene lookup returns CDR1 SEHNR and CDR2 FQNEAQ (reference sequence). This CDR3 comprises 13 residues. CDR3 nucleotide sequence: TGTGCCAGCAGCTTACCTAGCACAGATACGCAGTATTTT. Translating gives CASSLPSTDTQYF.

This chain connects TRBV19 to TRBJ1-4, with D perhaps matching TRBD1 (5 bases). Between the trimmed V and J ends, which lost 4 bases and 8 bases, there was a span of 11 bases. This CDR3 spans 13 amino acids. Looked up from germline, CDR1 is LNHDA and CDR2 is SQIVND (reference sequence). The CDR3 loop reads CASSRGRGEKLFF. CDR3 DNA: TGTGCCAGTAGTAGGGGACGTGGAGAAAAACTGTTTTTT.

In this sample, this clonotype turned up many times. V usage is TRBV5-1 and J usage is TRBJ1-2, with D possibly being TRBD1 (5 bases). This CDR3 comprises 13 residues. Trimming cost V 0 bases and J 5 bases, with 8 bases left between them. The germline V gene has CDR1 SGHRS and CDR2 YFSETQ. CDR3 amino acids: CASSLDSGYGYTF. Written as DNA, the CDR3 is TGCGCCAGCAGCTTGGATTCAGGGTATGGCTACACCTTC.

This clonotype was observed many times. The chain joins TRBV6-5 to TRBJ2-7; the match to TRBD2 covers 14 bases. With 4 bases clipped from V and 5 bases from J, the junction kept 10 bases outside the gene matches. The CDR3 extends over 17 amino acids. The germline V gene has CDR1 MNHEY and CDR2 SVGAGI. CDR3 residues: CASSSRLAGGGLHEQYF. DNA for the CDR3: TGTGCCAGCAGTTCACGACTAGCGGGAGGGGGTCTCCACGAGCAGTACTTC.

This clonotype was seen many times. The rearrangement joins TRBV10-2 to TRBJ1-6; D is perhaps TRBD1 (5 bases). The V and J ends lost 6 bases and 5 bases respectively, with 8 bases between them. The germline V gene has CDR1 WSHSY and CDR2 SAAADI. The length of the CDR3 is 13 residues. The DNA for the CDR3 is TGCGCCAGCAGCAGGGAGGATAATTCACCCCTCCACTTT. It translates to CASSREDNSPLHF.

This clonotype was recorded at least ten times. The gene calls are TRBV29-1 and TRBJ2-1; TRBD2 matches at 12 bases. Losses at the gene ends were 4 bases for V and 7 bases for J; bases not matched to a gene: 11. Germline CDR1 and CDR2: SQVTM and ANQGSEA. The CDR3 totals 16 residues. The CDR3 loop is CSVGWLAGGPRNEQFF. The CDR3 nucleotides read TGCAGCGTTGGGTGGCTAGCGGGGGGGCCGAGAAATGAGCAGTTCTTC.

This clonotype was detected ten times or more. The chain recombines TRBV20-1 with TRBJ2-5, with TRBD1 matching 9 bases. The CDR3 extends over 15 amino acids. J was trimmed by 0 bases and V by 4 bases; bases with no gene match: 6. CDR1 and CDR2 (germline): DFQATT, SNEGSKA (reference sequence). CDR3: CSATGTGRHQETQYF. DNA of the CDR3: TGCAGTGCTACCGGGACAGGGAGACACCAAGAGACCCAGTACTTC.